The 20 T cell receptor beta chains below all came from one sample that was sequenced in a study of OX40 agonist ivuxolimab in advanced cancers. The protocol was immunoSEQ multiplex PCR, while the TCRdb copy is restricted to in-frame clones and leaves out a portion. The data show around 25,000 clones, around four fifths seen once. This specimen consisted of CD4+ or CD8+ T cells sorted from blood, obtained in a trial of the OX40 agonist ivuxolimab. These receptors originate from an adult with an advanced solid tumor such as melanoma, head and neck, liver or kidney cancer.

This clone is medium-sized within its sample. The chain has TRBV5-6 and TRBJ2-7; TRBD2 matches 10 bases. Trimming at V came to 1 base and at J to 2 bases, leaving 3 bases not matched to a gene. This CDR3 is built from 15 residues. CDR1 and CDR2 from the germline V gene are SGHDT and YYEEEE. In DNA form, the CDR3 reads TGTGCCAGCAGCTTGCCAGCGGGAGGGCCCTACGAGCAGTACTTC. Protein sequence: CASSLPAGGPYEQYF.

This clone occurred once. The chain has TRBV6-5 and TRBJ2-3; 9 nucleotides line up with TRBD2. This CDR3 spans 14 amino acids. Germline CDR1 reads MNHEY; CDR2 reads SVGAGI. With V trimmed by 4 bases and J by 4 bases, 3 bases remained unmatched. The CDR3 DNA is TGTGCCAGCAGTTGGGGCGGGGGGGCAGATACGCAGTATTTT. It codes for CASSWGGGADTQYF.

The genes are TRBV7-2 and TRBJ1-1, with TRBD1 as a possible D gene (6 bases). Trimming shortened V by 4 bases and J by 4 bases, and 13 bases separated the two germline ends. From germline, CDR1 is SGHTA and CDR2 FQGNSA. The CDR3 is 14 residues long. CDR3 sequence (DNA): TGTGCCAGCAGCTACTACAGGGAGGGCACTGAAGCTTTCTTT. As protein: CASSYYREGTEAFF.

J is TRBJ1-5 and V is TRBV28, with TRBD1 identical over 9 bases. The CDR3 has 13 residues. Trimming took 11 bases from V and 4 from J; bases not matched to a gene: 6. Germline CDR1 and CDR2: MDHEN and SYDVKM. CDR3 sequence reads: CAVQGTGNQPQHF. The CDR3 DNA reads TGTGCCGTTCAAGGGACAGGGAATCAGCCCCAGCATTTT.

The chain employs TRBV10-3 and TRBJ2-7; D is possibly TRBD1 (6 bases). The CDR3 runs to 14 residues. The germline V gene has CDR1 ENHRY and CDR2 SYGVKD. Trimming pared 2 bases from V and 4 bases from J, leaving 12 bases between. The CDR3 region has the DNA TGTGCCATCAGTGAGGACAGGCCAGATTACGAGCAGTACTTC. Amino acids: CAISEDRPDYEQYF.

This chain links TRBV7-2 with TRBJ1-6, with D possibly matching TRBD1 (6 bases). With 3 bases removed from V and 7 bases from J, the gap between germline ends came to 16 bases. CDR1 and CDR2 (germline): SGHTA, FQGNSA. The CDR3 extends over 16 amino acids. In DNA, the CDR3 is TGTGCCAGCAGCTTTTCGTCGGTCGGACAGAATTCACCCCTCCACTTT. Its protein is CASSFSSVGQNSPLHF.

The chain couples TRBV7-9 to TRBJ2-3; the match to TRBD2 covers 8 bases. Germline CDR1 reads SEHNR; CDR2 reads FQNEAQ (reference sequence). The CDR3 length is 16 residues. With V trimmed by 5 bases and J by 3 bases, 10 bases remained unmatched. The chain's CDR3 is CASSPTSGVRTDTQYF. The CDR3 DNA follows: TGTGCCAGCAGCCCAACTAGCGGAGTCAGGACAGATACGCAGTATTTT.

The CDR3: CASSLLGGDEKLFF. In DNA form, the CDR3 reads TGTGCCAGCAGTTTGTTAGGGGGAGACGAAAAACTGTTTTTT. The chain couples TRBV27 to TRBJ1-4; a weak D match, TRBD1 (6 bases). The germline V and J ends were trimmed by 3 bases and 8 bases, with 13 bases remaining between them. Germline V lookup: CDR1 MNHEY, CDR2 SMNVEV (reference sequence). The CDR3 totals 14 residues.

The chain recombines TRBV5-1 with TRBJ1-3; D gene ambiguous. This CDR3 contains 14 residues. Germline V CDR1 and CDR2: SGHRS, YFSETQ. The V end lost 0 bases, the J end lost 4 bases, and 8 bases lay between the germline ends. The DNA for the CDR3 is TGCGCCAGCAGCTTGGGGAGCTCGGGAAACACCATATATTTT. Protein: CASSLGSSGNTIYF.

The chain couples TRBV9 to TRBJ2-1, with a weak D call TRBD2 (6 bases). The CDR3 is 16 amino acids. V was cut by 0 bases and J by 4 bases, with 14 bases left in between. Germline values: CDR1 SGDLS, CDR2 YYNGEE. CDR3 in amino acids: CASSVVVSGAYNEQFF. Here the CDR3 DNA reads TGTGCCAGCAGCGTAGTAGTTAGCGGTGCTTACAATGAGCAGTTCTTC.

CDR3 sequence reads: CASRSPGTNYGYTF. The DNA for the CDR3 is TGTGCCAGCAGAAGCCCCGGGACTAACTATGGCTACACCTTC. V gene TRBV28 combines with J gene TRBJ1-2, with no clear D. The V end lost 6 bases, the J end lost 0 bases, and 11 bases lay between the germline ends. The CDR3 has 14 amino acids. In germline, CDR1 is MDHEN, CDR2 SYDVKM.

The chain joins TRBV5-1 to TRBJ2-6, with a possible D match to TRBD1 (6 bases). V lost 4 bases and J lost 3, with 11 bases in between. This CDR3 has 15 amino acids. Germline lookup yields CDR1 SGHRS and CDR2 YFSETQ. CDR3 DNA: TGCGCCAGCAGCCGTACAGGGAGTGGGGCCAACGTCCTGACTTTC. Its protein product is CASSRTGSGANVLTF.

The chain is built from TRBV28 and TRBJ1-2, with a possible D match to TRBD1 (6 bases). Germline-derived CDR1 and CDR2 are MDHEN and SYDVKM. This CDR3 spans 15 amino acids. The V end was cut by 5 bases, the J end by 3 bases, with 16 bases between. In DNA form, the CDR3 reads TGTGCCAGCAGTGAAGCGGGGGCTGAGTACTATGGCTACACCTTC. Its translation: CASSEAGAEYYGYTF.

The V gene is TRBV28, the J gene TRBJ2-5; tentative D call: TRBD1 (6 bases). Germline assignment: CDR1 MDHEN and CDR2 SYDVKM. Trimming stripped 4 bases from V and 7 bases from J, with 16 bases between. This CDR3 is built from 14 residues. The chain's CDR3 is CASSYGGSPGTQYF. In nucleotides, the CDR3 is TGTGCCAGCAGTTATGGGGGCTCCCCCGGGACCCAGTACTTC. The complete variable domain, with remaining parts taken from reference TRBV28 and TRBJ2-5, reads DVKVTQSSRYLVKRTGEKVFLECVQDMDHENMFWYRQDPGLGLRLIYFSYDVKMKEKGDIPEGYSVSREKKERFSLILESASTNQTSMYLCASSYGGSPGTQYFGPGTRLLVL.

The rearrangement joins TRBV11-2 to TRBJ1-3; unclear D gene. CDR1 is SGHAT, CDR2 FQNNGV, per germline. V lost 1 base and J lost 1, with 11 bases in between. The CDR3 has 16 amino acids. CDR3 sequence: CASSLVSAGSGNTIYF. The CDR3 DNA sequence: TGTGCCAGCAGCTTAGTCTCTGCGGGTTCTGGAAACACCATATATTTT.

The chain combines TRBV7-3 with TRBJ2-3; D gene unclear. The CDR3 runs to 13 residues. Germline CDR1 reads SGHTA; CDR2 reads FQGTGA. The V and J ends lost 2 bases and 2 bases respectively, with 5 bases between them. CDR3 region: CASSLSHTDTQYF. The CDR3 nucleotides are TGTGCCAGCAGCTTATCCCACACAGATACGCAGTATTTT.

This sequence joins TRBV5-6 and TRBJ1-1; weak D call: TRBD1 (6 bases). The CDR3 is 16 amino acids. The germline CDR1 and CDR2 sequences are SGHDT and YYEEEE. V shed 5 bases and J shed 5 bases, with 22 bases lying between them. CDR3 residues: CASSYFKVGARTEAFF. The DNA of the CDR3 is TGTGCCAGCAGTTACTTCAAGGTGGGGGCAAGGACTGAAGCTTTCTTT.

V gene TRBV7-2 combines with J gene TRBJ1-2; 7 bases line up with TRBD1. Looked up from germline, CDR1 is SGHTA and CDR2 is FQGNSA. The V segment lost 5 bases and the J segment 4 bases; nucleotides outside the gene matches: 7. This CDR3 comprises 14 residues. In DNA form, the CDR3 reads TGTGCCAGCAGCGCAGACGGACAGGTCTATGGCTACACCTTC. It is translated as CASSADGQVYGYTF. The full variable domain, its missing parts supplied by reference TRBV7-2 and TRBJ1-2, is GAGVSQSPSNKVTEKGKDVELRCDPISGHTALYWYRQSLGQGLEFLIYFQGNSAPDKSGLPSDRFSAERTGGSVSTLTIQRTQQEDSAVYLCASSADGQVYGYTFGSGTRLTVV.

The J gene is TRBJ2-7, the V gene TRBV5-5; 8 bases align to TRBD1. This CDR3 comprises 16 residues. V was clipped by 5 bases and J by 2 bases; unmatched bases: 12. Germline V gives CDR1 SGHKS, CDR2 YYEKEE (reference sequence). CDR3 in amino acids: CASRGEQGVPPYEQYF. The CDR3 bases are TGTGCCAGCAGGGGGGAACAGGGGGTTCCCCCCTACGAGCAGTACTTC. Supplemented by reference TRBV5-5 and TRBJ2-7, the full variable domain reads DAGVTQSPTHLIKTRGQQVTLRCSPISGHKSVSWYQQVLGQGPQFIFQYYEKEERGRGNFPDRFSARQFPNYSSELNVNALLLGDSALYLCASRGEQGVPPYEQYFGPGTRLTVT.

The J gene is TRBJ1-2, the V gene TRBV19; D might be TRBD1 (5 bases). The CDR3 totals 14 residues. Trimming left V 8 bases short and J 4 bases short, with 17 bases between. Per germline, CDR1 LNHDA and CDR2 SQIVND (reference sequence). CDR3 nucleotide sequence: TGTGCCAGTTCAGAGAGGGGACGCGTCTATGGCTACACCTTC. Translated: CASSERGRVYGYTF.